This TCR beta chain was sequenced in a study of PD-L1 blockade in urothelial cancer. This CDR3 contains 13 residues. V lost 2 bases and J lost 12, with 17 bases in between. Germline V gene data show CDR1 as MDHEN and CDR2 as SYDVKM. The protocol was immunoSEQ multiplex PCR, while the TCRdb copy is restricted to in-frame clones and leaves out a portion. The table has around 130,000 clones, 65% to 85% seen once. Documented time point: pretreatment peripheral blood. Source: PBMCs, taken around atezolizumab (anti-PD-L1) treatment. This clonotype was obtained from a man aged 50-60 years with urothelial cancer. V usage is TRBV28 and J usage is TRBJ2-7; tentative D call: TRBD2 (7 bases). The CDR3 region has the DNA TGTGCCAGCAGTTTAGGGGGGGCTCGTTGGAGGTACTTC. Amino acid sequence: CASSLGGARWRYF.